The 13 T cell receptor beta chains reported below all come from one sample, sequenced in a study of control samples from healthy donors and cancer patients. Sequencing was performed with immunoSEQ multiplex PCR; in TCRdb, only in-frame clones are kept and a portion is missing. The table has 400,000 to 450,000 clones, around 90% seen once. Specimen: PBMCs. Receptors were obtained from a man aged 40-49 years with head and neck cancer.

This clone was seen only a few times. CDR3 coding DNA: TGCGCCAGCAGCTTGGTGCTTCAGGGATCTGACGAGCAGTACTTC. The encoded protein is CASSLVLQGSDEQYF. This chain joins TRBV5-1 and TRBJ2-7; a possible D gene is TRBD1 (5 bases). From germline, CDR1 is SGHRS and CDR2 YFSETQ. The V gene lost 0 bases and the J gene lost 5 bases, with 15 bases spanning the gap. This CDR3 is built from 15 residues.

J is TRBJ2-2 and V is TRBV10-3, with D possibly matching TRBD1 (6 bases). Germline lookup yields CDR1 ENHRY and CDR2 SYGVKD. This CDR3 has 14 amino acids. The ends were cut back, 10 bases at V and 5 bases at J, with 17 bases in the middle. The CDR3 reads CATRTGYGTGELFF. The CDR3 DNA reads TGTGCCACAAGAACAGGGTACGGGACCGGGGAGCTGTTTTTT.

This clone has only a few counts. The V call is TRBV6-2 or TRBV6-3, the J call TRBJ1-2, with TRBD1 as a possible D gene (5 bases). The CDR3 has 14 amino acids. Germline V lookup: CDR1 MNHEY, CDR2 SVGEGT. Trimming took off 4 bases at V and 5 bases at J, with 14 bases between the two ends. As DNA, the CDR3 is TGTGCCAGCAGTTTACGGAGGGGTGGATATGGCTACACCTTC. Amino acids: CASSLRRGGYGYTF.

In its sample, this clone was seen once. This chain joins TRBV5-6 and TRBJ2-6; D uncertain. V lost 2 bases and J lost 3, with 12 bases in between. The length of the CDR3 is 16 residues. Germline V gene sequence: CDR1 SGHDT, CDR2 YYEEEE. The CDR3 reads CASSFGRQFGANVLTF. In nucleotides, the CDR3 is TGTGCCAGCAGCTTCGGAAGGCAGTTTGGGGCCAACGTCCTGACTTTC.

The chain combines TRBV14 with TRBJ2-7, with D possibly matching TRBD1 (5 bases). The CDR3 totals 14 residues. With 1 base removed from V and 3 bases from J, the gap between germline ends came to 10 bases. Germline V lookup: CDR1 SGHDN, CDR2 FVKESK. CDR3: CASSQASRVYEQYF. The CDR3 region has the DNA TGTGCCAGCAGCCAAGCGAGCAGGGTCTACGAGCAGTACTTC.

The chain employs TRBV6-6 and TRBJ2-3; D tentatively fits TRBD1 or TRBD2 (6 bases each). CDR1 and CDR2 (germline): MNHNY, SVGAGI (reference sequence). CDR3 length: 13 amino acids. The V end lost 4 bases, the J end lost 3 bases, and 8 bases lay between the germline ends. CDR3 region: CASSWGATDTQYF. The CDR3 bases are TGTGCCAGCAGTTGGGGGGCTACAGATACGCAGTATTTT.

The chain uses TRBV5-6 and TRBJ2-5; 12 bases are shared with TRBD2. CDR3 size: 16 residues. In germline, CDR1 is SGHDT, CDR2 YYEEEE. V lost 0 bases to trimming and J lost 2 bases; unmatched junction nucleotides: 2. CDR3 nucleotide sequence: TGTGCCAGCAGCTTGGCTAGCGGGGGGGCTCAAGAGACCCAGTACTTC. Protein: CASSLASGGAQETQYF.

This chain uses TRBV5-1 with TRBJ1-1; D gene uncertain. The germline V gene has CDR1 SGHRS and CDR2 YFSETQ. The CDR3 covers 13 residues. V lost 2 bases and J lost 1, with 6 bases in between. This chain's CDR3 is CASSLARNTEAFF. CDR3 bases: TGCGCCAGCAGCTTAGCTAGGAACACTGAAGCTTTCTTT.

CDR3 bases: TGCGCCAGCAGCCAAGATAGCCGCAGGAGTCAAGAGACCCAGTACTTC. This gives the protein CASSQDSRRSQETQYF. The rearrangement uses TRBV4-3 and TRBJ2-5; D unclear. Germline assignment: CDR1 LGHNA and CDR2 YSLEER. This CDR3 has 16 amino acids. With 0 bases removed from V and 2 bases from J, the gap between germline ends came to 13 bases.

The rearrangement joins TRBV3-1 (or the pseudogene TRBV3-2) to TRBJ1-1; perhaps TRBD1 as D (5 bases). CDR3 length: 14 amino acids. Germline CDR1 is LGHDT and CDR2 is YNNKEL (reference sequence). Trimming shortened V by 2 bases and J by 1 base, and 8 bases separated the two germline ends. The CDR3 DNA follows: TGTGCCAGCAGCCAACGGGACCCGAACACTGAAGCTTTCTTT. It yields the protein CASSQRDPNTEAFF.

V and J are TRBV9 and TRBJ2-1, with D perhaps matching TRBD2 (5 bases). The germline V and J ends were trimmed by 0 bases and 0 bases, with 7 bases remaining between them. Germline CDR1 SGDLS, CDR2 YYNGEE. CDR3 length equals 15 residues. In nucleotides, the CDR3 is TGTGCCAGCAGCGTAGGGGAGAGCTCCTACAATGAGCAGTTCTTC. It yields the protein CASSVGESSYNEQFF. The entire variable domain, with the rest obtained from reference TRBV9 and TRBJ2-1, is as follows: DSGVTQTPKHLITATGQRVTLRCSPRSGDLSVYWYQQSLDQGLQFLIQYYNGEERAKGNILERFSAQQFPDLHSELNLSSLELGDSALYFCASSVGESSYNEQFFGPGTRLTVL.

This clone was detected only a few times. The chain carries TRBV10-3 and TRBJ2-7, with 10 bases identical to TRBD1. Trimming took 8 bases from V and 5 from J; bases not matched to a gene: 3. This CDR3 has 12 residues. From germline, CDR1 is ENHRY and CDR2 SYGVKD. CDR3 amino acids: CAIGQGGDEQYF. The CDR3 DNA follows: TGTGCCATCGGACAGGGGGGCGACGAGCAGTACTTC.

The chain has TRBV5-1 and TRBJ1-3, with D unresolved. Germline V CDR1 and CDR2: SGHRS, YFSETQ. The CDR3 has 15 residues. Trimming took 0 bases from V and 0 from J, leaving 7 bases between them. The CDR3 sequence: CASSLDQSSGNTIYF. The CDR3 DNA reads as TGCGCCAGCAGCTTGGACCAGAGCTCTGGAAACACCATATATTTT.